This TCR beta chain is from a study of blood T cells in healthy people across ages. Background on the study: With template switching, about one barcoded beta molecule was captured per two T cells.

Comment on this clonotype: Its antigen remains unknown.

V lost 1 base, J lost 0 bases, and 9 bases stayed unmatched. CDR1 and CDR2 (germline): LGHNA, YNFKEQ. The CDR3 spans 18 residues. Combining a sample-barcoded 5' primer with a J-beta primer mix, a second PCR ran for roughly 7 to 11 cycles. Each CDR3 protein gets one entry after TCRdb re-called the 5' RACE reads with MiXCR. The data contain about 1.8 million distinct CDR3 sequences, around half of them singletons. Findings of the study overall: Nothing was known about donor CMV status, and this possibly confounded expanded clonotype changes.

Material: blood. The chain has TRBV4-2 and TRBJ2-7, with 10 bases fitting TRBD1. The TCR originated in a woman in her thirties or forties in good health. The CDR3 DNA follows: TGTGCCAGCAGCCAAGCCCGTATGGGACAGGGGTCCTCCTACGAGCAGTACTTC. Translated, it gives CASSQARMGQGSSYEQYF.